This TCR beta chain was retrieved from a study of chemoradiotherapy in HPV16-positive cancers. This clone has a single count. Its antigen is currently unknown. Study-wide findings and caveats: Candidate HPV-specific clones and E7-related TCR motifs grew in tumor during treatment. Only two HPV16-positive patients supplied the functional HPV-specificity definition.

The germline gives CDR1 MNHEY, CDR2 SVGAGI. Trimming cost V 0 bases and J 0 bases, with 9 bases left between them. The CDR3 extends over 16 amino acids. Over chemoradiotherapy, repertoires were sampled more than once. Profiled with immunoSEQ multiplex PCR; TCRdb holds only in-frame clones, not every one. The table shows approximately 17,000 clones, with under 90% occurring only once. The receptor was isolated from a human donor with HPV-associated anogenital cancer. This specimen was blood, taken from a patient who underwent chemoradiotherapy. The chain has TRBV6-5 and TRBJ2-1, with D hard to call. CDR3 in amino acids: CASSYSTLSSYNEQFF. DNA of the CDR3: TGTGCCAGCAGTTACTCGACTTTAAGCTCCTACAATGAGCAGTTCTTC.